This TCR beta chain emerged from a study of blood T cell repertoires in COVID-19. Overall study context: The analysed material was cDNA or gDNA that came from T cells, B-cell-depleted T cells, or PBMCs.

In the original processing: Estimation of nucleated cell counts was performed using reference gene primer amplification. Sequencing was performed with immunoSEQ multiplex PCR; in TCRdb, only in-frame clones are kept and a portion is missing. V, J and clone size reflect that table, while D and trimming were determined from the DNA. This table holds 350,000 to 400,000 clones, 88% found once. The V and J ends lost 0 bases and 4 bases, in that order; junction bases with no gene match: 10. The CDR3 totals 18 residues. Germline CDR1 is SGHKS and CDR2 is YYEKEE (reference sequence). Ages ranged from about 18 to 89 years, with residence in about 24 US areas. Two consecutive negative NP/OP PCR tests, clearance, or resolved symptoms defined Cohort 3 recovery.

The chain links TRBV5-5 to TRBJ1-2, with 12 bases lining up with TRBD1. The sequenced sample consisted of PBMCs or T cells enriched from blood (not recorded which). The TCR comes from a woman aged 18-29 years who had recovered from COVID-19. This chain's CDR3 is CASSLEPPGTGGPYGYTF. The DNA of the CDR3 is TGTGCCAGCAGCTTGGAACCCCCCGGGACAGGGGGCCCCTATGGCTACACCTTC.